The clone carrying this T cell receptor (beta chain) came up once. The data originate from a study of blood T cell repertoires in COVID-19. About the research overall: Researchers got acute and convalescent COVID-19 samples from the United States, Italy and Spain. T cells, B-cell-depleted T cells, or PBMCs supplied cDNA or gDNA.

The CDR3 totals 15 residues. V was pared by 4 bases and J by 2 bases, with 15 bases between. Germline-derived CDR1 and CDR2 are SGHAT and FQNNGV. Authors' data handling: Estimated nucleated cell counts came from reference gene primer amplification. Sequenced by immunoSEQ multiplex PCR; TCRdb stores in-frame clones only, minus some. The V and J calls and the clone size are those of that table, but D and trimming were determined from the DNA. There are about 120,000 clones in the sample; approximately 80% occur only once, and 9% to 13% lies in the top ten. The genes are TRBV11-2 and TRBJ2-7; TRBD1 might be the D (6 bases). The material sequenced was peripheral blood. The sequence was collected from a human donor in a cohort sampled during active COVID-19. The DNA for the CDR3 is TGTGCCAGCAGCTCCCTAGCCAGGGGAGCCTACGAGCAGTACTTC. This codes for CASSSLARGAYEQYF.